This T cell receptor (beta chain) comes out of a study of OX40 agonist ivuxolimab in advanced cancers. Study details: The dose of intravenous ivuxolimab that patients received every 2 weeks ranged from 0.01 to 10 mg/kg.

Repertoires were generated with immunoSEQ multiplex PCR, while TCRdb's copy carries only in-frame clones and drops some. The top ten clones hold approximately 2.1% of a sample with fewer than 70,000 clones, approximately 86% of them seen once. This clone was detected a few times. Its antigen is unknown. Study results and limitations: At doses 0.1 to 3.0 mg/kg, CD4+ and CD8+ clones expanded.

CDR1 and CDR2 (germline): SGHTS, YDEGEE. CDR3 size: 16 residues. The germline V and J ends were trimmed by 1 base and 0 bases, with 11 bases remaining between them. Sequencing was performed on CD4+ or CD8+ T cells sorted from blood, taken in a trial of the OX40 agonist ivuxolimab. The source is an adult with an advanced solid tumor such as melanoma, head and neck, liver or kidney cancer. The gene calls are TRBV5-8 and TRBJ2-1; no clear D gene. CDR3 amino acids: CASSLNGFSSYNEQFF. CDR3 coding DNA: TGTGCCAGCAGCTTGAACGGGTTTAGCTCCTACAATGAGCAGTTCTTC.